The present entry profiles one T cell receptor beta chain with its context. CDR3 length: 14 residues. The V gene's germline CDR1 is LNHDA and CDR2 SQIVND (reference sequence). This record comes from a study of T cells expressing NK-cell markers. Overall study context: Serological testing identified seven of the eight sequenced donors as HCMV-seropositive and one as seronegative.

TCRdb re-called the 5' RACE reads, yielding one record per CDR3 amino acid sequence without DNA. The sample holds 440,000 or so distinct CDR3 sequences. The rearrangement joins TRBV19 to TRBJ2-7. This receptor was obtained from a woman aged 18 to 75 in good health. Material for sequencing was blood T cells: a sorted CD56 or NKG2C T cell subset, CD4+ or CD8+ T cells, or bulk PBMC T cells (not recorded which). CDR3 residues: CASNKSGRAYEQYF.